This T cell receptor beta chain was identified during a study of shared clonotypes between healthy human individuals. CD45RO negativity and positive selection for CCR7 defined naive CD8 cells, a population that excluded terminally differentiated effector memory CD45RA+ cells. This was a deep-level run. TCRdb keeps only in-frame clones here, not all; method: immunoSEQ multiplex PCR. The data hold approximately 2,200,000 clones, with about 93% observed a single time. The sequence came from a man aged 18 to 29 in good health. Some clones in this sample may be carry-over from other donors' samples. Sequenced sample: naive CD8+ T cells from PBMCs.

CDR3 coding DNA: TGCGCCAGTTCAGTGGGCTCCTACGAGCAGTACTTC. Encoded protein: CASSVGSYEQYF. This rearrangement joins TRBV10-1 to TRBJ2-7; D is uncertain. Germline CDR1 is WNHNN and CDR2 is SYGVQD (reference sequence). The CDR3 consists of 12 residues. V was pared by 9 bases and J by 0 bases, with 9 bases between.